Presented here are 19 T cell receptor beta chains from one specimen sequenced in a study of blood T cell repertoires in COVID-19. Clones were read by immunoSEQ multiplex PCR, and TCRdb kept only the in-frame ones, dropping some. The sample carries tens of thousands of clones, almost 90% recorded once. The material sequenced was peripheral blood. The source of these receptors is a woman of 80 years or more with active or convalescent COVID-19.

The chain uses TRBV2 and TRBJ1-2; D gene unclear. The germline V gene has CDR1 SNHLY and CDR2 FYNNEI. CDR3 size: 13 residues. V was cut by 6 bases and J by 2 bases, with 10 bases left in between. CDR3 protein: CASRGDTNYGYTF. The DNA for the CDR3 is TGTGCCAGCAGGGGTGACACCAACTATGGCTACACCTTC.

The V and J genes are TRBV9 and TRBJ2-1; a weak D match, TRBD2 (6 bases). CDR3 length: 13 amino acids. V was clipped by 2 bases and J by 8 bases, with 11 bases between them. The germline gives CDR1 SGDLS, CDR2 YYNGEE. The CDR3 loop is CASSVAGRDEQFF. CDR3 sequence (DNA): TGTGCCAGCAGCGTTGCGGGAAGGGATGAGCAGTTCTTC.

This clone was seen just once. The chain carries TRBV6-6 and TRBJ1-3; no reliable D call. CDR1 and CDR2 (germline): MNHNY, SVGAGI (reference sequence). This CDR3 has 15 residues. V lost 5 bases, J lost 0 bases, and 11 bases lay in between. Here the CDR3 reads CASSPRAASGNTIYF. The CDR3 DNA is TGTGCCAGCAGTCCGCGGGCAGCCTCTGGAAACACCATATATTTT.

The CDR3 DNA is TGTGCCAGCAGCTACCCCGGGTGGGACACTGAAGCTTTCTTT. Translating it yields CASSYPGWDTEAFF. The rearrangement joins TRBV7-2 to TRBJ1-1; D uncertain. The CDR3 contains 14 residues. Trimming cost V 4 bases and J 3 bases, with 12 bases left between them. Germline values: CDR1 SGHTA, CDR2 FQGNSA. The variable domain in full, completed from reference TRBV7-2 and TRBJ1-1, reads GAGVSQSPSNKVTEKGKDVELRCDPISGHTALYWYRQSLGQGLEFLIYFQGNSAPDKSGLPSDRFSAERTGGSVSTLTIQRTQQEDSAVYLCASSYPGWDTEAFFGQGTRLTVV.

V usage is TRBV9 and J usage is TRBJ1-1; the D gene is possibly TRBD1 (6 bases). Trimming left V 0 bases short and J 1 base short, with 10 bases between. This CDR3 is built from 15 residues. From germline, CDR1 is SGDLS and CDR2 YYNGEE. This CDR3 is CASSVEVGGNTEAFF. For the CDR3, the DNA is TGTGCCAGCAGCGTAGAGGTAGGGGGGAACACTGAAGCTTTCTTT.

The chain uses TRBV11-2 and TRBJ2-7; the D is unclear. Trimming took 4 bases from V and 0 from J, leaving 10 bases between them. The CDR3 covers 14 residues. Per germline, CDR1 SGHAT and CDR2 FQNNGV. The CDR3 coding sequence is TGTGCCAGCAGCTCCGTCAGGCACTCCTACGAGCAGTACTTC. Protein product: CASSSVRHSYEQYF. The variable domain in full, with the rest retrieved from reference TRBV11-2 and TRBJ2-7, is EAGVAQSPRYKIIEKRQSVAFWCNPISGHATLYWYQQILGQGPKLLIQFQNNGVVDDSQLPKDRFSAERLKGVDSTLKIQPAKLEDSAVYLCASSSVRHSYEQYFGPGTRLTVT.

The V and J genes are TRBV19 and TRBJ2-1; no reliable D call. The germline V gene encodes CDR1 LNHDA and CDR2 SQIVND (reference sequence). The CDR3 totals 13 residues. With 9 bases removed from V and 3 bases from J, the gap between germline ends came to 12 bases. CDR3 nucleotide sequence: TGTGCCAGATCCCAGGCGAACTACAATGAGCAGTTCTTC. It translates to CARSQANYNEQFF.

The V gene is TRBV6-1, the J gene TRBJ2-1; D may be TRBD1 (5 bases). The CDR3 totals 17 residues. Trimming stripped 0 bases from V and 9 bases from J, with 21 bases between. Looked up from germline, CDR1 is MNHNS and CDR2 is SASEGT. The CDR3 region is CASSEALVGVVHSEQFF. The CDR3, as DNA: TGTGCCAGCAGTGAAGCGCTTGTAGGGGTGGTTCATAGTGAGCAGTTCTTC.

J is TRBJ2-1 and V is TRBV27; 14 bases are shared with TRBD2. The CDR3 runs to 18 residues. The V gene end was trimmed by 6 bases and the J gene end by 0 bases; junction bases not matched to a gene: 7. Germline V gives CDR1 MNHEY, CDR2 SMNVEV (reference sequence). DNA for the CDR3: TGTGCCAGCAGCCTCGGGACTAGCGGGGGCCTCTCCTACAATGAGCAGTTCTTC. Protein product: CASSLGTSGGLSYNEQFF.

The V and J genes are TRBV19 and TRBJ2-1; 10 bases fit TRBD2. J gave up 8 bases and V 5 bases, and 12 bases lay outside the gene matches. The V gene's germline CDR1 is LNHDA and CDR2 SQIVND (reference sequence). The CDR3 is made up of 16 amino acids. The CDR3 region is CASSRWASGGKDEQFF. Written as DNA, the CDR3 is TGTGCCAGTAGTCGATGGGCTAGCGGGGGCAAGGATGAGCAGTTCTTC. Drawing the rest from reference TRBV19 and TRBJ2-1, the complete variable domain is DGGITQSPKYLFRKEGQNVTLSCEQNLNHDAMYWYRQDPGQGLRLIYYSQIVNDFQKGDIAEGYSVSREKKESFPLTVTSAQKNPTAFYLCASSRWASGGKDEQFFGPGTRLTVL.

The CDR3, as DNA: TGTGCCAGCAGCTCCCTAGCGGGGTCCACCACAGATACGCAGTATTTT. The encoded protein is CASSSLAGSTTDTQYF. V is TRBV7-2 and J is TRBJ2-3, with TRBD2 matching over 9 bases. The germline V gene encodes CDR1 SGHTA and CDR2 FQGNSA. V gave up 4 bases and J gave up 2 bases; unmatched junction bases: 7. The CDR3 extends over 16 amino acids.

The CDR3 loop reads CASRSGGSDGYTF. For the CDR3, the DNA is TGTGCCAGCAGGTCAGGGGGCTCGGATGGCTACACCTTC. The chain has TRBV2 and TRBJ1-2; 8 bases line up with TRBD1. The CDR3 sequence is 13 residues long. Germline loops: CDR1 SNHLY, CDR2 FYNNEI. Trimming removed 6 bases from V and 6 bases from J; junction bases left unmatched: 6. Complete variable domain (other parts from reference TRBV2 and TRBJ1-2): EPEVTQTPSHQVTQMGQEVILRCVPISNHLYFYWYRQILGQKVEFLVSFYNNEISEKSEIFDDQFSVERPDGSNFTLKIRSTKLEDSAMYFCASRSGGSDGYTFGSGTRLTVV.

V is TRBV4-2 and J is TRBJ1-2, with 7 bases fitting TRBD1. The germline V gene has CDR1 LGHNA and CDR2 YNFKEQ. The CDR3 sequence is 15 residues long. Trimming took 6 bases from V and 6 from J; bases not matched to a gene: 13. CDR3: CASRPISTGPHGYTF. CDR3 sequence (DNA): TGTGCCAGCAGGCCAATTTCGACAGGGCCACATGGCTACACCTTC.

J is TRBJ2-7 and V is TRBV4-2; D is undetermined. This CDR3 is built from 14 residues. V was trimmed by 0 bases and J by 2 bases, leaving 8 bases between them. Per the germline V gene, CDR1 is LGHNA and CDR2 is YNFKEQ. CDR3 amino acids: CASSQEWQTYEQYF. The CDR3 nucleotides are TGTGCCAGCAGCCAAGAGTGGCAGACCTACGAGCAGTACTTC.

The CDR3 nucleotides are TGTGCCAGCTCACCTAAGATCTTGGGACAGGGGGCGGTTCAGCCCCAGCATTTT. Encoded protein: CASSPKILGQGAVQPQHF. J is TRBJ1-5 and V is TRBV18, with 12 bases lining up with TRBD1. Germline V gene sequence: CDR1 KGHSH, CDR2 LQKENI. V shed 3 bases and J 6 bases; nucleotides not matched to a gene: 12. CDR3 size: 18 residues.

V usage is TRBV7-9 and J usage is TRBJ1-2; D is possibly TRBD1 (6 bases). The CDR3 totals 15 residues. Germline values: CDR1 SEHNR, CDR2 FQNEAQ (reference sequence). V was cut by 5 bases and J by 3 bases, with 16 bases left in between. The DNA for the CDR3 is TGTGCCAGCAGCCCCATATCAGGGGTAGACTATGGCTACACCTTC. It yields the protein CASSPISGVDYGYTF.

This clone has just one count. The chain carries TRBV18 and TRBJ2-5; TRBD1 aligns across 7 bases. Trimming at V came to 1 base and at J to 5 bases, leaving 1 base not matched to a gene. This CDR3 spans 13 amino acids. Per the germline V gene, CDR1 is KGHSH and CDR2 is LQKENI. The CDR3 DNA sequence: TGTGCCAGCTCACCACAGGGGGCTGAGACCCAGTACTTC. The encoded protein is CASSPQGAETQYF.

V and J are TRBV3-1 (or the pseudogene TRBV3-2) and TRBJ1-1, with 10 bases that match TRBD1. J was trimmed by 7 bases and V by 6 bases; bases with no gene match: 8. The length of the CDR3 is 14 residues. The germline V gene encodes CDR1 LGHDT and CDR2 YNNKEL (reference sequence). CDR3 in amino acids: CASSAGTGDVEAFF. The CDR3 DNA is TGTGCCAGCAGTGCCGGGACAGGGGATGTTGAAGCTTTCTTT.

This chain connects TRBV4-1 to TRBJ2-1; D might be TRBD1 (6 bases). The CDR3 length is 18 residues. Germline CDR1 and CDR2: MGHRA and YSYEKL. V was trimmed by 0 bases and J by 2 bases, leaving 17 bases between them. CDR3 nucleotides: TGCGCCAGCAGCCAAGATCTTATAAGGGGGATCACCTACAATGAGCAGTTCTTC. This sequence encodes CASSQDLIRGITYNEQFF.